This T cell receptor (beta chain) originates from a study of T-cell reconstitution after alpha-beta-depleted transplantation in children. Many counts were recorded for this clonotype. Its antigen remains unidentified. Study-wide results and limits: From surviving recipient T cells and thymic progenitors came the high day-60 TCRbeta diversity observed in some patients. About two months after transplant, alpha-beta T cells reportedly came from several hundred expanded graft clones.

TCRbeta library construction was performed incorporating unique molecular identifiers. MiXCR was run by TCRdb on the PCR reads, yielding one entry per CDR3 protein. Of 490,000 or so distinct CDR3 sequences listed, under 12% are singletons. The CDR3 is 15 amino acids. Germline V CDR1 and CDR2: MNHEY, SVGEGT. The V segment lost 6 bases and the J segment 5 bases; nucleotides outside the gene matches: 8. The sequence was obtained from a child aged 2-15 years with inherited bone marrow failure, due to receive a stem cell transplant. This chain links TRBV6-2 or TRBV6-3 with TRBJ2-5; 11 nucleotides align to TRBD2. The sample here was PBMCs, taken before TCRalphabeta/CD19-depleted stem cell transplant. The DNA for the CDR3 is TGTGCCAGCAGACGCACTAGCGGGAGAAGTGAGACCCAGTACTTC. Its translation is CASRRTSGRSETQYF.